The T cell receptor beta chain described here comes from a study of breast tumors, draining lymph nodes, adjacent tissues. V was cut by 8 bases and J by 6 bases, with 23 bases left in between. CDR3 length equals 15 residues. Per germline, CDR1 DFQATT and CDR2 SNEGSKA (reference sequence). This clonotype was recorded at least ten times. From the multiplex PCR reads, TCRdb called clonotypes with MiXCR, one entry per CDR3 protein. The sample consists of under 80,000 distinct CDR3 sequences, less than 50% of them appearing once. The chain links TRBV20-1 to TRBJ1-3, with D possibly TRBD1 on 5 matching bases. Sequenced: breast tumor tissue. This receptor was obtained from a female donor with breast cancer. Some clones in this sample may be carry-over from other donors' samples. The CDR3 loop reads CSSEGPRGGANTIYF. DNA of the CDR3: TGCAGTTCGGAGGGACCTCGCGGAGGGGCAAACACCATATATTTT.